This T cell receptor (beta chain) was sequenced in a study of cytomegalovirus exposure and HLA in healthy donors. Study at large: Researchers previously reported finding about 110 million unique TCR beta sequences from around 200 million T cells. Study conclusions and caveats: Analysis performed later showed TCR beta chains linked to HLA being more clonally expanded than equally common others.

As concerns this clone: Its specificity is not known.

V gave up 6 bases and J gave up 2 bases; unmatched junction bases: 5. This CDR3 spans 14 amino acids. Per germline, CDR1 ENHRY and CDR2 SYGVKD. The PCR employed 60 Vbeta primers together with 13 Jbeta primers. The table came from immunoSEQ multiplex PCR; TCRdb's copy has only in-frame clones and leaves some out. The sample yields 150,000 or so clones, around 79% seen once. The sequenced sample was PBMCs. The chain is built from TRBV10-3 and TRBJ2-5, with 8 nucleotides matching TRBD2. The sequence came from a man younger than 40 in good health and CMV-seropositive. As DNA, the CDR3 is TGTGCCATCAGGGTAGCGGGGAGGCAAGAGACCCAGTACTTC. Translating it yields CAIRVAGRQETQYF.